This T cell receptor (beta chain) originates from a study of cytomegalovirus exposure and HLA in healthy donors. Worth noting for this clone: Its target is unknown.

Use of 60 Vbeta and 13 Jbeta primers characterized the PCR. The method was immunoSEQ multiplex PCR; TCRdb's version includes in-frame clones alone and lacks a portion of them. Of roughly 140,000 clones in the sample, around four fifths are singletons; the top ten hold around 2%. The V gene's germline CDR1 is SGHTS and CDR2 YDEGEE. The V and J ends lost 0 bases and 7 bases, in that order; junction bases with no gene match: 3. This CDR3 has 16 amino acids. Overall study results and limits: Cytomegalovirus status was reportedly diagnosed by the classifier with high sensitivity and specificity. Some segments of the V type, notably TRBV6-2 and TRBV6-3, were excluded as indistinguishable. In an earlier analysis, in fewer than 700 donors, most V segments appeared productive either ~90% or ~30% of the time. While the bulk of TCR sequences proved rare, some public TCRs turned up in many donors.

The TCR comes from a young man in good health and CMV-seronegative. This chain links TRBV5-8 with TRBJ2-1; 14 positions match TRBD2. Specimen: PBMCs. This CDR3 reads CASSLGLAGGLNEQFF. CDR3 nucleotides: TGTGCCAGCAGCTTGGGACTAGCGGGGGGGCTAAATGAGCAGTTCTTC.